These T cell receptor beta chains were read from a single sample in a study of blood T cell repertoires in COVID-19. The repertoire was sequenced with immunoSEQ multiplex PCR; TCRdb's copy has only in-frame clones and lacks some. The sample has about 120,000 clones, roughly nine tenths seen once. The sequencing sample was made of peripheral blood. These receptors were collected from a man in his sixties with COVID-19, enrolled during active disease. The CDR3 runs from the conserved cysteine through the conserved F or W. The D gene is left open where the match is weak. Clone size is stated in some rows and not others, as once, few, many or a class when expanded.

j_call v_call clone_size d_call cdr3_aa cdr3_nt
TRBJ2-1 TRBV11-3 . . CASSLVQGGQFF TGTGCCAGCAGCTTAGTCCAGGGTGGGCAGTTCTTC
TRBJ2-7 TRBV28 . . CASSFGRGYEQYF TGTGCCAGCAGTTTTGGCAGGGGCTACGAGCAGTACTTC
TRBJ1-1 TRBV6-6 . . CASSPQGNTEAFF TGTGCCAGCAGTCCTCAGGGAAACACTGAAGCTTTCTTT
TRBJ2-1 TRBV19 . . CASSLTWPGENEQFF TGTGCCAGTAGTTTAACGTGGCCCGGAGAGAATGAGCAGTTCTTC
TRBJ1-5 TRBV3-1/TRBV3-2 . . CASSETGDQPQHF TGTGCCAGCAGTGAGACAGGAGATCAGCCCCAGCATTTT
TRBJ2-7 TRBV18 . . CASSPNSYEQYF TGTGCCAGCTCACCGAACAGCTACGAGCAGTACTTC
TRBJ2-3 TRBV19 . . CASSTGPGTDTQYF TGTGCCAGTAGTACCGGTCCGGGCACAGATACGCAGTATTTT
TRBJ1-3 TRBV18 . TRBD1 CASSPTGVLNTIYF TGTGCCAGCTCACCGACAGGGGTATTAAACACCATATATTTT
TRBJ1-6 TRBV27 . . CASSSPGGTGSPLHF TGTGCCAGCAGTTCCCCGGGGGGGACGGGATCACCCCTCCACTTT
TRBJ1-1 TRBV5-4 once TRBD1 CASSHRDRVNTEAFF TGTGCCAGCAGCCACCGGGACAGGGTGAACACTGAAGCTTTCTTT
TRBJ2-1 TRBV3-1/TRBV3-2 once . CASSQDAGPNNEQFF TGTGCCAGCAGCCAAGATGCGGGACCCAACAATGAGCAGTTCTTC
TRBJ2-1 TRBV24-1 . TRBD1 CATSDTRQGEQFF TGTGCCACCAGTGACACGAGACAGGGCGAGCAGTTCTTC
TRBJ2-1 TRBV7-6 once TRBD1 CASSLGTGGWNEQFF TGTGCCAGCAGCTTAGGGACAGGGGGCTGGAATGAGCAGTTCTTC
TRBJ1-4 TRBV2 few TRBD1 CASSEGRGQEKLFF TGTGCCAGCAGTGAGGGCAGGGGGCAAGAAAAACTGTTTTTT